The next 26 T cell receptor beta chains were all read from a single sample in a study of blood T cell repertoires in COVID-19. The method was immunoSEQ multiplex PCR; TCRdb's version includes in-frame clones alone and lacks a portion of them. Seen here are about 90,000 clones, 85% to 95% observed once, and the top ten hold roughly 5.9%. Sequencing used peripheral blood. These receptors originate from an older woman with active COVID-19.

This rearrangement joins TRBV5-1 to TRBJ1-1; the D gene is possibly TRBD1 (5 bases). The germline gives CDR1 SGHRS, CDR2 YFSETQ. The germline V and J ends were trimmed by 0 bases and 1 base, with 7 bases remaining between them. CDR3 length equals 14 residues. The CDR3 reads CASSLGQQNTEAFF. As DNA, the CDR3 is TGCGCCAGCAGCTTGGGACAGCAGAACACTGAAGCTTTCTTT.

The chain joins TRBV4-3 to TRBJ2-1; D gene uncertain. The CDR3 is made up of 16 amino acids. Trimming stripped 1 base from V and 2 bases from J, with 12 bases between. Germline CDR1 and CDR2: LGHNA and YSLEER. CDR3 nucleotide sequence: TGCGCCAGCAGCCAAGGACCAGGATCGACCTACAATGAGCAGTTCTTC. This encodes CASSQGPGSTYNEQFF.

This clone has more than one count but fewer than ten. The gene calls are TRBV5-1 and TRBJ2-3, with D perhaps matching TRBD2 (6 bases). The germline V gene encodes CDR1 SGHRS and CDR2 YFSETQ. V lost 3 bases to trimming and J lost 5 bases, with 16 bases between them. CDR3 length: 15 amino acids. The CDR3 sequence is CASSYGPGSQDTQYF. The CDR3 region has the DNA TGCGCCAGCAGCTATGGCCCCGGGAGTCAAGATACGCAGTATTTT.

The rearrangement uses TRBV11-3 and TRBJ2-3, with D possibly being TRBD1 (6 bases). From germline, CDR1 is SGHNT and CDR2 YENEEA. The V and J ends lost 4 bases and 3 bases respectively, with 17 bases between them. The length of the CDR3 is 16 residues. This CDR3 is CASSSTGQLGTDTQYF. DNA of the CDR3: TGTGCCAGCAGCTCAACCGGACAGTTGGGGACAGATACGCAGTATTTT.

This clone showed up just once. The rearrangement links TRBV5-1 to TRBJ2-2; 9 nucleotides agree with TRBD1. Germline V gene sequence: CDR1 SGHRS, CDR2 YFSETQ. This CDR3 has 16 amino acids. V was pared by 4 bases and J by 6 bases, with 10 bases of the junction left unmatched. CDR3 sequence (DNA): TGCGCCAGCAGCAACAACAGGGGGCCGGCGGCCGGGGAGCTGTTTTTT. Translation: CASSNNRGPAAGELFF.

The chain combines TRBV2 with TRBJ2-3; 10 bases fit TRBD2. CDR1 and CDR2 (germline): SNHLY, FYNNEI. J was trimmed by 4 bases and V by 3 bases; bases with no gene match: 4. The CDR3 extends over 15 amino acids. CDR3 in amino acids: CASSEGSGRADTQYF. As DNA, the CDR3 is TGTGCCAGCAGTGAGGGGAGCGGGAGGGCAGATACGCAGTATTTT.

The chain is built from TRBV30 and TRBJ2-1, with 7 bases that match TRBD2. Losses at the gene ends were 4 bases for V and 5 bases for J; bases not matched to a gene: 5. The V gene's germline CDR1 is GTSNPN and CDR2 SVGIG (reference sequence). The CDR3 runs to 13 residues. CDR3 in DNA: TGTGCCTGGACGGGGCGGGGGAACAATGAGCAGTTCTTC. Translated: CAWTGRGNNEQFF.

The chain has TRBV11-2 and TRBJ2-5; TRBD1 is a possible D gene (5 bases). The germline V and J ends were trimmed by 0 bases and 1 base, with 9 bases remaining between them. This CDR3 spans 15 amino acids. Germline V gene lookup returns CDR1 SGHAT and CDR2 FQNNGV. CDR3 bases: TGTGCCAGCAGCTTAGAGTGGGGCCTCCAAGAGACCCAGTACTTC. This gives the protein CASSLEWGLQETQYF.

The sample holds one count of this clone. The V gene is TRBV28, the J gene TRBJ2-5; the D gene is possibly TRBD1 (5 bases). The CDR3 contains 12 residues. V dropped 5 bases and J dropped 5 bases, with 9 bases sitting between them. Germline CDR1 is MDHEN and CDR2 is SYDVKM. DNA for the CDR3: TGTGCCAGCAGTCTCTACAGGGAGACCCAGTACTTC. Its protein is CASSLYRETQYF. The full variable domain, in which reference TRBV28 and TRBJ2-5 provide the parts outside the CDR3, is DVKVTQSSRYLVKRTGEKVFLECVQDMDHENMFWYRQDPGLGLRLIYFSYDVKMKEKGDIPEGYSVSREKKERFSLILESASTNQTSMYLCASSLYRETQYFGPGTRLLVL.

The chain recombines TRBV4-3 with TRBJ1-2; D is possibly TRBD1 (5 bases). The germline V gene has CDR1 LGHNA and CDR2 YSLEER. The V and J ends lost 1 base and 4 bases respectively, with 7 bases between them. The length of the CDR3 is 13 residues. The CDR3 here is CASSQGGAYGYTF. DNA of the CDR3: TGCGCCAGCAGCCAAGGGGGCGCCTATGGCTACACCTTC.

CDR3 bases: TGTGCCAGCATCCTAGCGGGAGCGCGGAATGAGCAGTTCTTC. It yields the protein CASILAGARNEQFF. The rearrangement uses TRBV2 and TRBJ2-1; 10 bases line up with TRBD2. The CDR3 has 14 residues. Germline lookup yields CDR1 SNHLY and CDR2 FYNNEI. V gave up 7 bases and J gave up 7 bases; unmatched junction bases: 7.

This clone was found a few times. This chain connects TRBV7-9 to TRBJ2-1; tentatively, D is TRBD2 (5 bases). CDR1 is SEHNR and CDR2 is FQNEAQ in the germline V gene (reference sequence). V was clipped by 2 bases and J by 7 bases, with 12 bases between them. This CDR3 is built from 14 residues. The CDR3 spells CASSLLAGLNEQFF. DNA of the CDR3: TGTGCCAGCAGCTTACTAGCAGGATTGAATGAGCAGTTCTTC.

CDR3 sequence (DNA): TGTGCCAGCAGTTACCGGGACAGGGGGCGTAGCAATCAGCCCCAGCATTTT. It encodes CASSYRDRGRSNQPQHF. The J gene is TRBJ1-5, the V gene TRBV6-2 or TRBV6-3; TRBD1 matches 12 bases. The length of the CDR3 is 17 residues. From germline, CDR1 is MNHEY and CDR2 SVGEGT. The junction had 2 bases not matched to a gene; V was cut back by 2 bases and J by 0 bases.

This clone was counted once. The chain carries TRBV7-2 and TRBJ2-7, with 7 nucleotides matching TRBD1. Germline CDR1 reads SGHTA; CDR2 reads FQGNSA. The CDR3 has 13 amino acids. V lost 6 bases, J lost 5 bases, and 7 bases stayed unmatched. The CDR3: CASRDRQGNEQYF. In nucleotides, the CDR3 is TGTGCCAGCAGGGATCGACAGGGAAACGAGCAGTACTTC.

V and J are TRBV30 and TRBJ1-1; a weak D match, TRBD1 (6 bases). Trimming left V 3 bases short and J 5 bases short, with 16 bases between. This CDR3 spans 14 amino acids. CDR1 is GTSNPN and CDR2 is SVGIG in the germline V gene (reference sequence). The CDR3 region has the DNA TGTGCCTGGAGCCTAACGGGACAACATACTGAAGCTTTCTTT. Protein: CAWSLTGQHTEAFF.

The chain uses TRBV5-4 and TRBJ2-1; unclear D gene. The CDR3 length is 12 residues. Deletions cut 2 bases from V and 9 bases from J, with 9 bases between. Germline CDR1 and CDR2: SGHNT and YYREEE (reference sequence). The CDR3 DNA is TGTGCCAGCAGCTTAGACATGAGTGAGCAGTTCTTC. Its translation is CASSLDMSEQFF.

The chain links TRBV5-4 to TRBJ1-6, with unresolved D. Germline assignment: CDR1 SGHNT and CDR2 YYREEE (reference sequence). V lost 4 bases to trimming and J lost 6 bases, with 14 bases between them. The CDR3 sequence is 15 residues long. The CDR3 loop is CASSPLAGVNSPLHF. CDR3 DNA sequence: TGTGCCAGCAGCCCTTTGGCAGGCGTTAATTCACCCCTCCACTTT.

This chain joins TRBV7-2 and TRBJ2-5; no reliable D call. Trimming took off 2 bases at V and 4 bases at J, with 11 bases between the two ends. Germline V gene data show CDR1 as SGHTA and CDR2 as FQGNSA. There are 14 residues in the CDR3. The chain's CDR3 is CASSLNFVSETQYF. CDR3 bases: TGTGCCAGCAGCTTAAACTTCGTCTCAGAGACCCAGTACTTC.

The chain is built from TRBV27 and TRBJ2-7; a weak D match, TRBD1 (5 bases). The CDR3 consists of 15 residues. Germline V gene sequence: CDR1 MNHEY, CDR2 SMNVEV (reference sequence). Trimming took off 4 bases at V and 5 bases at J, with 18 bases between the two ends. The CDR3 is CASSSHQGPINEQYF. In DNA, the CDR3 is TGTGCCAGCAGTTCGCACCAGGGTCCCATCAACGAGCAGTACTTC.

CDR3 amino acids: CASSELQSTGELFF. Here the CDR3 DNA reads TGCGCCAGCAGTGAATTACAGAGCACCGGGGAGCTGTTTTTT. The rearrangement links TRBV10-1 to TRBJ2-2; D gene unclear. Germline V gene sequence: CDR1 WNHNN, CDR2 SYGVQD (reference sequence). This CDR3 contains 14 residues. V gave up 3 bases and J gave up 4 bases, with 9 bases separating them.

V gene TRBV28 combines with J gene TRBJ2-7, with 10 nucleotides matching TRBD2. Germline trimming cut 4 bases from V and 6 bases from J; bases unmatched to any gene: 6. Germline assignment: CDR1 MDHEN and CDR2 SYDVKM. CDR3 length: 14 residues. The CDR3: CASSSAGGPVEQYF. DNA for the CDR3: TGTGCCAGCAGTTCAGCGGGAGGGCCGGTCGAGCAGTACTTC. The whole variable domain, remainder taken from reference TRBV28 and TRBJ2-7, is DVKVTQSSRYLVKRTGEKVFLECVQDMDHENMFWYRQDPGLGLRLIYFSYDVKMKEKGDIPEGYSVSREKKERFSLILESASTNQTSMYLCASSSAGGPVEQYFGPGTRLTVT.

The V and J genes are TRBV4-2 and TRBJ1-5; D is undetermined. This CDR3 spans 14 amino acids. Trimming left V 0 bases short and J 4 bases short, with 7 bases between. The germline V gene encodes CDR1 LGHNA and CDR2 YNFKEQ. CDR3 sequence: CASSQDARNQPQHF. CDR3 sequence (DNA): TGTGCCAGCAGCCAAGATGCCAGGAATCAGCCCCAGCATTTT.

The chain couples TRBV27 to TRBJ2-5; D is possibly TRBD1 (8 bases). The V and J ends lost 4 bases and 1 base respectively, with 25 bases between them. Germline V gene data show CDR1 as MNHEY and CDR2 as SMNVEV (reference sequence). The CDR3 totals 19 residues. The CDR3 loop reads CASSSQTGVGGRTQETQYF. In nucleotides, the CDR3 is TGTGCCAGCAGTTCCCAGACAGGGGTCGGGGGGAGAACCCAAGAGACCCAGTACTTC.

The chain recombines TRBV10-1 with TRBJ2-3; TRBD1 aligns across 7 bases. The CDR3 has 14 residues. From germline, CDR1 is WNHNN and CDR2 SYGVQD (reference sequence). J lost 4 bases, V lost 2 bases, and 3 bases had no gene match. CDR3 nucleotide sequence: TGCGCCAGCAGTGAGGGGACAGATGCAGATACGCAGTATTTT. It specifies CASSEGTDADTQYF.

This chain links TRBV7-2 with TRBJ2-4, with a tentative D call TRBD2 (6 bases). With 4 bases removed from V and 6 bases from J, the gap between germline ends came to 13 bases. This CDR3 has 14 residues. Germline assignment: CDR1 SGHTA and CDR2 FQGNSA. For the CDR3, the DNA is TGTGCCAGCAGCTCATCTCCGGGACTAAACATTCAGTACTTC. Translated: CASSSSPGLNIQYF.

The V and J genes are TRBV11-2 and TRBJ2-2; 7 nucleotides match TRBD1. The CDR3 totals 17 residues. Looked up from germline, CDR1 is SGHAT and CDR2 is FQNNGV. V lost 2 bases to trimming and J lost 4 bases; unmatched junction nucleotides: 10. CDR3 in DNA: TGTGCCAGCAGCTTAAGGGGGTTGACAGGGTTCACCGGGGAGCTGTTTTTT. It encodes CASSLRGLTGFTGELFF.